This entry describes one TCR beta chain. This CDR3 contains 16 residues. Trimming pared 0 bases from V and 2 bases from J, leaving 12 bases between. CDR1 is LGHNA, CDR2 YNFKEQ, per germline. Every donor's regimen consisted of nivolumab, ipilimumab, aspirin, low-dose cyclophosphamide and low-dose radiotherapy. These data belong to a study of low-dose radiotherapy and immunotherapy resistance in tumors. Background on the study: For Cohort 1, fractions of 0.5 Gy were given every 2 weeks, reaching 6.5 Gy overall. Patients were treated with intravenous nivolumab at 240 mg every two weeks and were also dosed with ipilimumab at 1 mg/kg every six weeks. Every two weeks, one day ahead of radiation and immunotherapy, cyclophosphamide 200 mg/m2 was given (intravenously).

Alpha and beta chains were covered, as first-strand cDNA relied on TRAV- and TRBV-specific primers. TCRs underwent 20 PCR cycles of amplification with a constant-region primer and V-primer adapter. TCRdb called the reads again in MiXCR, with one record for every CDR3 protein. Of 10,000 to 15,000 distinct CDR3 sequences listed, 60% were seen once; the top ten hold 7.5% to 9%. The TCR comes from a human donor with advanced metastatic prostate, ovarian, gallbladder or colorectal cancer (not recorded which). This table probably holds off-target reads from a library built for another chain. The chain couples TRBV4-2 to TRBJ2-3, with D maybe TRBD2 (5 bases). CDR3 sequence reads: CASSQDLRATTDTQYF. The CDR3 DNA follows: TGTGCCAGCAGCCAAGACTTGAGGGCGACCACAGATACGCAGTATTTT.